This passage covers 15 T cell receptor beta chains from one sample sequenced in a study of T-cell reconstitution after alpha-beta-depleted transplantation in children. Unique molecular identifiers were incorporated when the TCRbeta library was constructed. TCRdb analysed the PCR reads with MiXCR anew, one entry per CDR3 protein. The data show 200,000 to 250,000 distinct CDR3 sequences, with approximately 10% seen just once and approximately 28% held by the top ten. The sequencing used PBMCs, collected before TCRalphabeta/CD19-depleted stem cell transplant. The receptors shown here come from a child under three years old with acute myeloid leukemia, due to receive a stem cell transplant.

This clonotype came up many times. V and J are TRBV4-2 and TRBJ2-3; TRBD2 aligns across 7 bases. The V and J ends lost 2 bases and 0 bases, in that order; junction bases with no gene match: 8. Germline CDR1 LGHNA, CDR2 YNFKEQ. This CDR3 spans 17 amino acids. CDR3 protein: CASSQTLAVTSTDTQYF. As DNA, the CDR3 is TGTGCCAGCAGCCAAACCCTAGCGGTGACGAGCACAGATACGCAGTATTTT.

This clonotype was counted only a few times. V is TRBV4-1 and J is TRBJ2-2; D not resolved. The CDR3 totals 17 residues. Germline assignment: CDR1 MGHRA and CDR2 YSYEKL. Trimming removed 4 bases from V and 4 bases from J, with 19 bases in between. In nucleotides, the CDR3 is TGCGCCAGCAGCCTTCGAGGAATCGCAGTTGGCACCGGGGAGCTGTTTTTT. It is translated as CASSLRGIAVGTGELFF.

The sample holds many counts of this clonotype. V and J are TRBV20-1 and TRBJ1-1, with D possibly being TRBD1 (6 bases). With 4 bases removed from V and 1 base from J, the gap between germline ends came to 10 bases. Looked up from germline, CDR1 is DFQATT and CDR2 is SNEGSKA (reference sequence). The length of the CDR3 is 13 residues. CDR3 loop: CSANPTGNTEAFF. The CDR3 region has the DNA TGCAGTGCTAACCCGACAGGGAACACTGAAGCTTTCTTT.

This clonotype has a count of ten or more. The chain has TRBV12-3 or TRBV12-4 and TRBJ1-4, with D hard to call. CDR3 length: 14 amino acids. Trimming removed 3 bases from V and 0 bases from J, with 5 bases in between. The CDR3 DNA reads TGTGCCAGCAGTTTCGAGCCAACTAATGAAAAACTGTTTTTT. It yields the protein CASSFEPTNEKLFF.

This clonotype was detected ten times or more. This chain connects TRBV6-2 or TRBV6-3 to TRBJ1-1; D might be TRBD1 (5 bases). V lost 2 bases and J lost 3, with 13 bases in between. This CDR3 is built from 15 residues. Germline-derived CDR1 and CDR2 are MNHEY and SVGEGT. The CDR3 loop reads CASSYPRGGYTEAFF. As DNA, the CDR3 is TGTGCCAGCAGTTACCCTCGGGGGGGGTACACTGAAGCTTTCTTT.

This clonotype was seen many times. The chain employs TRBV20-1 and TRBJ2-5, with 9 nucleotides matching TRBD2. The CDR3 runs 14 residues. The V and J ends lost 5 bases and 5 bases, in that order; junction bases with no gene match: 9. Germline CDR1 DFQATT, CDR2 SNEGSKA (reference sequence). CDR3 in amino acids: CSAPPREGLETQYF. Written as DNA, the CDR3 is TGCAGTGCTCCCCCGCGGGAGGGCCTGGAGACCCAGTACTTC.

This clonotype was counted many times. V usage is TRBV12-3 or TRBV12-4 and J usage is TRBJ2-2; 12 bases agree with TRBD2. V lost 4 bases, J lost 2 bases, and 2 bases stayed unmatched. The CDR3 spans 16 residues. The CDR3 reads CASSWGLAGNTGELFF. The CDR3 DNA follows: TGTGCCAGCAGTTGGGGACTAGCGGGCAACACCGGGGAGCTGTTTTTT.

In this sample, this clonotype turned up many times. The chain is built from TRBV18 and TRBJ2-5; D unresolved. Germline V gene sequence: CDR1 KGHSH, CDR2 LQKENI. CDR3 length equals 14 residues. Trimming left V 3 bases short and J 5 bases short, with 13 bases between. The CDR3 loop reads CASSPPGSRETQYF. The CDR3 DNA is TGTGCCAGCTCACCTCCCGGGTCCCGGGAGACCCAGTACTTC.

This clonotype was observed a handful of times. The rearrangement joins TRBV14 to TRBJ1-6; D is ambiguous. The CDR3 covers 16 residues. V gave up 0 bases and J gave up 1 base, with 7 bases separating them. CDR1 is SGHDN and CDR2 is FVKESK in the germline V gene. This CDR3 is CASSQDFRSYNSPLHF. The DNA for the CDR3 is TGTGCCAGCAGCCAAGATTTCAGATCCTATAATTCACCCCTCCACTTT.

This clonotype appeared a few times. The rearrangement links TRBV28 to TRBJ2-7; TRBD1 agrees at 9 bases. The CDR3 consists of 14 residues. From germline, CDR1 is MDHEN and CDR2 SYDVKM. After removal of 5 bases from V and 4 bases from J, the junction contained 6 bases not matched to a gene. The CDR3 region is CASSAGQGGYEQYF. The CDR3 DNA reads TGTGCCAGCAGTGCGGGACAGGGAGGTTACGAGCAGTACTTC.

This clonotype was recorded at least ten times. The rearrangement joins TRBV29-1 to TRBJ2-1; 14 nucleotides match TRBD2. V lost 2 bases, J lost 6 bases, and 3 bases stayed unmatched. This CDR3 has 15 amino acids. Germline values: CDR1 SQVTM, CDR2 ANQGSEA. The CDR3 here is CSVEMGTSGSNEQFF. The CDR3 DNA follows: TGCAGCGTTGAAATGGGGACTAGCGGGAGCAATGAGCAGTTCTTC.

The sample holds many counts of this clonotype. The genes are TRBV5-1 and TRBJ2-2, with a weak D call TRBD1 (5 bases). The CDR3 extends over 14 amino acids. Trimming shortened V by 6 bases and J by 2 bases, and 11 bases separated the two germline ends. Germline values: CDR1 SGHRS, CDR2 YFSETQ. The CDR3 loop is CASTLGQNTGELFF. The CDR3 DNA is TGCGCCAGCACCCTAGGACAAAACACCGGGGAGCTGTTTTTT.

This clonotype occurred a few times. This chain links TRBV12-3 or TRBV12-4 with TRBJ2-3; the D gene could be TRBD1 or TRBD2 (5 bases each). CDR3 length: 17 residues. Trimming shortened V by 4 bases and J by 2 bases, and 19 bases separated the two germline ends. The CDR3 sequence is CASSYLLDVGVTDTQYF. CDR3 DNA: TGTGCCAGCAGTTACCTACTAGACGTGGGGGTCACAGATACGCAGTATTTT.

This clonotype was detected only a few times. This chain uses TRBV12-3 or TRBV12-4 with TRBJ2-7; D remains ambiguous. Trimming removed 7 bases from V and 6 bases from J, with 16 bases in between. The CDR3 consists of 13 residues. DNA of the CDR3: TGTGCCAGCAAGGTTAGTGGGCTTAGCGAGCAGTACTTC. This translates into CASKVSGLSEQYF.

This clonotype has just a few counts. V usage is TRBV20-1 and J usage is TRBJ1-5; D remains unclear. Per the germline V gene, CDR1 is DFQATT and CDR2 is SNEGSKA (reference sequence). Trimming removed 2 bases from V and 6 bases from J, with 11 bases in between. This CDR3 has 13 residues. The CDR3 region is CSARWGDGQPQHF. The CDR3 DNA sequence: TGCAGTGCTAGATGGGGAGATGGTCAGCCCCAGCATTTT.